This TCR beta chain came from a study of blood T cell repertoires in COVID-19. Overall study context: Samples of COVID-19 (acute and convalescent) were obtained from the United States, Italy and Spain. Sample material is recorded as cDNA or gDNA derived from T cells, B-cell-depleted T cells, or PBMCs.

Authors' methods: Scientists estimated how many nucleated cells there were by amplifying reference gene primers. Some clones are missing from TCRdb's copy, which holds only in-frame ones; the method was immunoSEQ multiplex PCR. For V, J and clone size, that table is used; D and trimming come from the DNA. The repertoire holds 180,000 or so clones, 80% to 90% seen once, with roughly 11% in the top ten. V was pared by 8 bases and J by 5 bases, with 7 bases of the junction left unmatched. CDR1 and CDR2 (germline): MNHNS, SASEGT. The CDR3 runs to 14 residues. The TCR sequence derives from a woman between 55 and 75 years old with COVID-19, enrolled during active disease. Sequencing was carried out using peripheral blood. V usage is TRBV6-1 and J usage is TRBJ2-1, with 9 bases matching TRBD2. The CDR3 nucleotides are TGTGCCAGCTATAGCGGGAGATTTAACAATGAGCAGTTCTTC. Translation gives CASYSGRFNNEQFF.